The 23 T cell receptor beta chains below all came from one sample that was sequenced in a study of T cell changes during pregnancy in multiple sclerosis (dated by TCRdb to between 2018 and 2021). Library preparation was by the immunoSEQ multiplex PCR assay. TCRdb carries this immuneACCESS record with in-frame sequences only. Its versions omit some clonotypes, under half of them owing to an unresolved V gene in the studies checked, with the rest unexplained. In this sample the table shows 40,000 or so clones, around 90% of which occur a single time. The ten largest make up roughly 12% of the sample. The sample was CD8+ T cells from peripheral blood mononuclear cells, taken after pregnancy. The receptors come from a female donor with multiple sclerosis, enrolled in a pregnancy study.

The chain links TRBV6-1 to TRBJ1-2; weak D call: TRBD1 (5 bases). Germline V lookup: CDR1 MNHNS, CDR2 SASEGT. V lost 1 base and J lost 6, with 15 bases in between. This CDR3 comprises 15 residues. The CDR3 here is CASSEVGSPGNGYTF. Written as DNA, the CDR3 is TGTGCCAGCAGTGAAGTCGGGTCACCAGGGAATGGCTACACCTTC.

V usage is TRBV13 and J usage is TRBJ2-2, with D tentatively TRBD1 (5 bases). The germline gives CDR1 PRHDT, CDR2 FYEKMQ (reference sequence). The V end lost 5 bases, the J end lost 4 bases, and 17 bases lay between the germline ends. The CDR3 loop spans 16 amino acids. In DNA, the CDR3 is TGTGCCAGCAGCGTCAGACAGAGAAGGGCCACCGGGGAGCTGTTTTTT. This gives the protein CASSVRQRRATGELFF.

This sequence joins TRBV30 and TRBJ2-5, with TRBD2 matching over 12 bases. CDR1 GTSNPN and CDR2 SVGIG come from the germline V gene (reference sequence). V lost 6 bases and J lost 5; bases outside the gene matches: 13. CDR3 size: 16 residues. In DNA, the CDR3 is TGTGCCTGTTGGGGCGCTAGCGGGAGGGACGGGGAGACCCAGTACTTC. It codes for CACWGASGRDGETQYF.

The rearrangement joins TRBV7-9 to TRBJ1-5, with 11 bases fitting TRBD1. The CDR3 is 16 amino acids. V lost 5 bases to trimming and J lost 3 bases; unmatched junction nucleotides: 6. The V gene's germline CDR1 is SEHNR and CDR2 FQNEAQ (reference sequence). Here the CDR3 reads CASSGQGAFNNQPQHF. In DNA form, the CDR3 reads TGTGCCAGCAGCGGACAGGGGGCATTTAACAATCAGCCCCAGCATTTT.

In its sample, this clone was seen once. The CDR3 loop reads CASGLATSGGEQFF. CDR3 nucleotides: TGTGCTAGTGGTTTGGCGACTAGCGGGGGGGAGCAGTTCTTC. The chain has TRBV12-5 and TRBJ2-1, with TRBD2 matching 13 bases. CDR1 and CDR2 (germline): LGHNT, FRNRAP. This CDR3 comprises 14 residues. V shed 1 base and J 10 bases; nucleotides not matched to a gene: 1.

The V and J genes are TRBV6-1 and TRBJ2-7; D may be TRBD2 (5 bases). Germline CDR1 MNHNS, CDR2 SASEGT. V shed 1 base and J shed 4 bases, with 11 bases lying between them. CDR3 length equals 14 residues. The CDR3 spells CASSEVVSEYEQYF. DNA of the CDR3: TGTGCCAGCAGTGAAGTGGTTAGCGAATACGAGCAGTACTTC.

The gene calls are TRBV4-2 and TRBJ2-1; no definite D call. Trimming removed 4 bases from V and 10 bases from J, with 14 bases in between. CDR1 and CDR2 (germline): LGHNA, YNFKEQ. The CDR3 is 13 amino acids. CDR3 loop: CASSPYRASEQFF. CDR3 DNA sequence: TGTGCCAGCAGCCCCTACCGCGCATCCGAGCAGTTCTTC.

Only one count was recorded for this clone. CDR3 amino acids: CASSVLAVSSTDTQYF. The CDR3, as DNA: TGTGCCAGCAGTGTATTAGCGGTATCTAGCACAGATACGCAGTATTTT. The rearrangement links TRBV27 to TRBJ2-3; a weak D match, TRBD2 (6 bases). In germline, CDR1 is MNHEY, CDR2 SMNVEV (reference sequence). The length of the CDR3 is 16 residues. V was clipped by 5 bases and J by 0 bases, with 15 bases between them.

The chain links TRBV6-5 to TRBJ2-7; possible D gene TRBD1, 5 bases. Germline CDR1 is MNHEY and CDR2 is SVGAGI. Trimming took off 4 bases at V and 0 bases at J, with 16 bases between the two ends. This CDR3 contains 16 residues. The CDR3 spells CASSCRYRPSSYEQYF. Here the CDR3 DNA reads TGTGCCAGCAGTTGCCGATACAGGCCTAGCTCCTACGAGCAGTACTTC.

The rearrangement uses TRBV9 and TRBJ2-1; 14 nucleotides match TRBD2. V gave up 4 bases and J gave up 4 bases; unmatched junction bases: 10. The CDR3 has 18 amino acids. Germline V gene sequence: CDR1 SGDLS, CDR2 YYNGEE. This CDR3 is CASSLRGTSGSRYNEQFF. The CDR3, as DNA: TGTGCCAGCAGCCTTAGAGGGACTAGCGGGAGTAGGTACAATGAGCAGTTCTTC.

CDR3: CASSSQGTSGDYNEQFF. The CDR3 coding sequence is TGTGCCAGCAGCTCACAAGGGACTAGCGGAGACTACAATGAGCAGTTCTTC. The chain uses TRBV21-1 and TRBJ2-1; TRBD2, the D gene given by the table, was not confirmed from the DNA. TRBV21-1 is deemed a pseudogene. The CDR3 contains 17 residues.

V usage is TRBV5-1 and J usage is TRBJ1-2; TRBD1 matches at 7 bases. CDR1 is SGHRS, CDR2 YFSETQ, per germline. With V trimmed by 3 bases and J by 7 bases, 12 bases remained unmatched. The CDR3 contains 15 residues. As DNA, the CDR3 is TGCGCCAGCAGCTGGGACAGTCCGTTTACCGGTGGCTACACCTTC. Its protein product is CASSWDSPFTGGYTF. Supplemented by reference TRBV5-1 and TRBJ1-2, the full variable domain reads KAGVTQTPRYLIKTRGQQVTLSCSPISGHRSVSWYQQTPGQGLQFLFEYFSETQRNKGNFPGRFSGRQFSNSRSEMNVSTLELGDSALYLCASSWDSPFTGGYTFGSGTRLTVV.

This clone was detected only a few times. The gene calls are TRBV7-8 and TRBJ1-1, with D possibly TRBD1 on 5 matching bases. This CDR3 region has 15 residues. CDR1 SGHVS and CDR2 FQNEAQ come from the germline V gene. The germline V and J ends were trimmed by 2 bases and 1 base, with 11 bases remaining between them. The CDR3 protein is CASSLRTGGNTEAFF. Here the CDR3 DNA reads TGTGCCAGCAGCTTACGAACAGGCGGGAACACTGAAGCTTTCTTT.

V and J are TRBV10-3 and TRBJ2-1, with 10 bases fitting TRBD2. Germline CDR1 is ENHRY and CDR2 is SYGVKD. After removal of 0 bases from V and 7 bases from J, the junction contained 6 bases not matched to a gene. The CDR3 consists of 16 residues. The CDR3 sequence: CAISESELAGYNEQFF. CDR3 in DNA: TGTGCCATCAGTGAGTCTGAACTAGCGGGATATAATGAGCAGTTCTTC.

This clone has just one count. The chain links TRBV2 to TRBJ1-2; D unresolved. This CDR3 region has 11 residues. Germline V gene data show CDR1 as SNHLY and CDR2 as FYNNEI. V lost 4 bases and J 8 bases, leaving 8 bases between the germline ends. The CDR3 DNA sequence: TGTGCCAGCAGTGGTCGGGAGGGCTACACCTTC. As protein: CASSGREGYTF.

Note on this clone: A single base separates this from a much larger clone, so it may be a read error. J is TRBJ1-1 and V is TRBV5-8, with D perhaps TRBD1 (6 bases). CDR1 is SGHTS and CDR2 is YDEGEE in the germline V gene. The V end lost 6 bases, the J end lost 2 bases, and 20 bases lay between the germline ends. This CDR3 spans 16 amino acids. The DNA of the CDR3 is TGTGCCAGCATCGGGGGGGCAGGGTCGTATAACACTGAAGCTTTCTTT. It is translated as CASIGGAGSYNTEAFF.

The chain links TRBV9 to TRBJ2-1, with D hard to call. V was cut by 2 bases and J by 6 bases, with 6 bases left in between. This CDR3 region has 12 residues. From germline, CDR1 is SGDLS and CDR2 YYNGEE. This CDR3 is CASSVSGNEQFF. CDR3 nucleotide sequence: TGTGCCAGCAGCGTCTCAGGCAATGAGCAGTTCTTC. Variable domain in full (rest from reference TRBV9 and TRBJ2-1): DSGVTQTPKHLITATGQRVTLRCSPRSGDLSVYWYQQSLDQGLQFLIQYYNGEERAKGNILERFSAQQFPDLHSELNLSSLELGDSALYFCASSVSGNEQFFGPGTRLTVL.

The J gene is TRBJ2-3, the V gene TRBV5-1, with unresolved D. Between the trimmed V and J ends, which lost 4 bases and 2 bases, there was a span of 11 bases. The CDR3 is 14 amino acids. Germline CDR1 and CDR2: SGHRS and YFSETQ. The CDR3: CASSPPRFTDTQYF. CDR3 bases: TGCGCCAGCAGCCCACCTCGGTTCACAGATACGCAGTATTTT.

This chain links TRBV28 with TRBJ2-7, with D perhaps matching TRBD2 (5 bases). This CDR3 comprises 16 residues. Looked up from germline, CDR1 is MDHEN and CDR2 is SYDVKM. Trimming shortened V by 1 base and J by 2 bases, and 15 bases separated the two germline ends. The CDR3 region is CASSLSIKRGTYEQYF. CDR3 bases: TGTGCCAGCAGTTTATCGATTAAACGGGGAACCTACGAGCAGTACTTC.

The rearrangement uses TRBV7-9 and TRBJ2-3, with 7 positions matching TRBD1. Germline V gene lookup returns CDR1 SEHNR and CDR2 FQNEAQ (reference sequence). The CDR3 has 15 amino acids. Unmatched junction bases numbered 4, after V lost 4 bases and J lost 0 bases. For the CDR3, the DNA is TGTGCCAGCAGCTCCCCGGGACAGAGCACAGATACGCAGTATTTT. Its translation: CASSSPGQSTDTQYF.

This chain links TRBV7-6 with TRBJ1-2; D gene uncertain. The CDR3 covers 13 residues. Germline loops: CDR1 SGHVS, CDR2 FNYEAQ. Trimming removed 1 base at V and 6 bases at J, with 9 bases between. CDR3 bases: TGTGCCAGCAGCTTAGGTGGCGGAGATGGCTACACCTTC. Protein: CASSLGGGDGYTF.

The V and J genes are TRBV9 and TRBJ2-3, with 12 bases aligning to TRBD2. The CDR3 loop spans 15 amino acids. Germline V lookup: CDR1 SGDLS, CDR2 YYNGEE. V was pared by 6 bases and J by 3 bases, with 5 bases of the junction left unmatched. The CDR3 reads CASTLAGGGTDTQYF. The CDR3 DNA follows: TGTGCCAGCACACTAGCGGGGGGAGGGACAGATACGCAGTATTTT.

This rearrangement joins TRBV7-9 to TRBJ2-3; D is undetermined. This CDR3 has 16 amino acids. Looked up from germline, CDR1 is SEHNR and CDR2 is FQNEAQ (reference sequence). V dropped 5 bases and J dropped 6 bases, with 21 bases sitting between them. In DNA form, the CDR3 reads TGTGCCAGCAGCCCCTCGATGAGTAGTTTATCGGATACGCAGTATTTT. Its protein product is CASSPSMSSLSDTQYF. Together with reference TRBV7-9 and TRBJ2-3, the CDR3 gives the full variable domain: DTGVSQNPRHKITKRGQNVTFRCDPISEHNRLYWYRQTLGQGPEFLTYFQNEAQLEKSRLLSDRFSAERPKGSFSTLEIQRTEQGDSAMYLCASSPSMSSLSDTQYFGPGTRLTVL.